This T cell receptor (beta chain) emerged from a study of T cell repertoires in cytomegalovirus infection. Study summary: CMV infection together with matching HLA type was indicated by public TCR beta signatures.

The CDR3 length is 15 residues. V shed 1 base, J shed 8 bases, and the junction held 6 bases outside the gene matches. The germline CDR1 and CDR2 sequences are SGHVS and FNYEAQ. TCRdb independently ran MiXCR on the reads; one entry per CDR3 protein. Of some 300,000 distinct CDR3 sequences listed, 15% to 20% are singletons. This clonotype has ten or more counts. This clonotype was sampled from a human donor in good health (CMV status not recorded). Some clones in this sample may be carry-over from other donors' samples. J is TRBJ1-4 and V is TRBV7-6, with TRBD1 identical over 8 bases. The sequenced sample was PBMCs. In DNA, the CDR3 is TGTGCCAGCAGCTTAGGAGACAGGGGTGGCGAAAAACTGTTTTTT. Translating gives CASSLGDRGGEKLFF.